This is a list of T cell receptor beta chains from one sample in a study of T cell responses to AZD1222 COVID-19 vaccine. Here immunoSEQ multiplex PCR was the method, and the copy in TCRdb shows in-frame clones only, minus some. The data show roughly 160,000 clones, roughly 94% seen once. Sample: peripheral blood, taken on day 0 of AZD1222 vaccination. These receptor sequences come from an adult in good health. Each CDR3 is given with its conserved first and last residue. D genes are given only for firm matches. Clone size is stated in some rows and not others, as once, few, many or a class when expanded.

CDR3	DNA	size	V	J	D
CASGGGAYNEQFF	TGTGCCAGCGGAGGGGGGGCATACAATGAGCAGTTCTTC	.	TRBV12-3/TRBV12-4	TRBJ2-1	.
CASSHFQGLNEKLFF	TGTGCCAGCAGCCACTTTCAGGGTCTTAATGAAAAACTGTTTTTT	.	TRBV3-1/TRBV3-2	TRBJ1-4	.
CASGSQGNYGYTF	TGCGCCAGCGGATCACAGGGGAACTATGGCTACACCTTC	.	TRBV4-1	TRBJ1-2	TRBD1
CASSGGWGETQYF	TGTGCCAGCAGCGGGGGGTGGGGAGAGACCCAGTACTTC	.	TRBV11-2	TRBJ2-5	.
CASKEGNTEAFF	TGTGCCAGTAAGGAGGGGAACACTGAAGCTTTCTTT	.	TRBV19	TRBJ1-1	.
CASGAQASYEQYF	TGTGCCAGCGGGGCCCAGGCCTCCTACGAGCAGTACTTC	once	TRBV7-9	TRBJ2-7	.
CAWRGQGHGYTF	TGTGCCTGGAGGGGGCAGGGACATGGCTACACCTTC	.	TRBV30	TRBJ1-2	.
CASSILSGRVGGTEAFF	TGTGCCAGTAGTATTCTCAGCGGCAGGGTAGGGGGCACTGAAGCTTTCTTT	.	TRBV19	TRBJ1-1	.
CASSFYPPGQGNEKLFF	TGTGCCAGCAGTTTTTACCCCCCGGGACAGGGGAACGAAAAACTGTTTTTT	.	TRBV27	TRBJ1-4	TRBD1
CASSYKEGGFYGYTF	TGCGCCAGCAGCTATAAAGAGGGCGGGTTTTATGGCTACACCTTC	.	TRBV5-1	TRBJ1-2	.
CASSLASFYGYTF	TGTGCCAGCAGCTTAGCCTCATTCTATGGCTACACCTTC	.	TRBV11-2	TRBJ1-2	.
CASSDSGDTDTQYF	TGTGCCAGCAGTGACTCTGGGGACACAGATACGCAGTATTTT	.	TRBV6-4	TRBJ2-3	.
CASSAREGFEAFF	TGTGCCAGCAGTGCAAGGGAGGGCTTCGAAGCTTTCTTT	.	TRBV6-4	TRBJ1-1	.